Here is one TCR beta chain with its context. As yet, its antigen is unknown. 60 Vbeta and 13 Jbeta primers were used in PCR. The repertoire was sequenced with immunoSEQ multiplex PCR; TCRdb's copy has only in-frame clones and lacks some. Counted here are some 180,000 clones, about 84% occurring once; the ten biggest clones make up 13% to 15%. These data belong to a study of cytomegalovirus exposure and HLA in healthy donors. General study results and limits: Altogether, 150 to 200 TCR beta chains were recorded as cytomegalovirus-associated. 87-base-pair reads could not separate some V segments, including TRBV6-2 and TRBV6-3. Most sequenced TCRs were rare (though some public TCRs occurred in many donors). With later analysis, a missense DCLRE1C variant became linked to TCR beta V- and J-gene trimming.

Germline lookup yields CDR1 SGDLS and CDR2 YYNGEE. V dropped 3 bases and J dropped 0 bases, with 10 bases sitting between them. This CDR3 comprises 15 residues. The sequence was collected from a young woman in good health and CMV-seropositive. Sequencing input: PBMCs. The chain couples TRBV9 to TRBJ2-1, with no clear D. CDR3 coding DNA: TGTGCCAGCAGCGCCGACTTCTTCTCCTACAATGAGCAGTTCTTC. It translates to CASSADFFSYNEQFF.